These T cell receptor beta chains were read from a single sample in a study of cytomegalovirus exposure and HLA in healthy donors. Only in-frame clones appear in the TCRdb table, and some are missing; sequencing was by immunoSEQ multiplex PCR. The data hold 100,000 to 150,000 clones, with around three quarters observed a single time. The sample was PBMCs. The receptors here all came from a woman in her forties in good health and CMV-seropositive. Both conserved end residues are part of each CDR3. Rows give clone size only sometimes, using once, few, many, or a class for an expanded clone.

>TRBV6-1|few
CASSEGSYGYTF
>TRBV6-1|.
CASRGGGSTGELFF
>TRBV5-8|.
CASSETSGRAYNEQFF
>TRBV9|.
CASSPRESTYEQYF
>TRBV6-1|.
CASSVDRVVVEQYF
>TRBV7-9|.
CASSLASYNEQFF
>TRBV2|.
CASSEVRAGGYTF
>TRBV28|once
CASRDDRILTDTQYF
>TRBV21-1|few
CASSTLTGWNEQFF
>TRBV5-6|few
CASSIRTSGKETQYF